Following are 12 T cell receptor beta chains from one sample sequenced in a study of T cells after posttransplantation cyclophosphamide. Assay: immunoSEQ multiplex PCR; the TCRdb copy retains only in-frame clones and omits some. The repertoire includes roughly 20,000 clones, nearly 99% of them detected once, and roughly 0.15% sits in the top ten. The naive gate required viable CD3+CD4+ or CD3+CD8+ cells with CCR7+CD45RA+CD45RO-CD95-CD27+CD28+ phenotype. The sample consisted of naive CD4+ T cells sorted from PBMCs. The receptors originated from a middle-aged man in good health, CMV-negative, and a related stem cell transplant donor.

This chain connects TRBV28 to TRBJ2-1, with D possibly being TRBD2 (5 bases). CDR3 length: 14 residues. Per germline, CDR1 MDHEN and CDR2 SYDVKM. The ends were cut back, 3 bases at V and 4 bases at J, with 10 bases in the middle. CDR3 amino acids: CASSFILAYNEQFF. The CDR3 DNA follows: TGTGCCAGCAGTTTCATATTAGCGTACAATGAGCAGTTCTTC. The variable domain in full, completed from reference TRBV28 and TRBJ2-1, reads DVKVTQSSRYLVKRTGEKVFLECVQDMDHENMFWYRQDPGLGLRLIYFSYDVKMKEKGDIPEGYSVSREKKERFSLILESASTNQTSMYLCASSFILAYNEQFFGPGTRLTVL.

Here the CDR3 DNA reads TGTGCCAGCAGTTCGGGCGGGGGACCCAGCACAGATACGCAGTATTTT. It specifies CASSSGGGPSTDTQYF. V usage is TRBV28 and J usage is TRBJ2-3; 7 nucleotides line up with TRBD2. In germline, CDR1 is MDHEN, CDR2 SYDVKM. V gave up 4 bases and J gave up 0 bases; unmatched junction bases: 7. CDR3 length: 16 amino acids.

V and J are TRBV28 and TRBJ2-3; D is ambiguous. CDR3 length: 16 residues. Germline lookup yields CDR1 MDHEN and CDR2 SYDVKM. Trimming pared 5 bases from V and 3 bases from J, leaving 18 bases between. CDR3 residues: CASSPPTFPGTDTQYF. The DNA of the CDR3 is TGTGCCAGCAGTCCGCCCACTTTCCCCGGGACAGATACGCAGTATTTT.

This chain connects TRBV18 to TRBJ1-2, with 10 bases identical to TRBD1. Germline lookup yields CDR1 KGHSH and CDR2 LQKENI. The CDR3 is 14 residues long. Trimming cost V 2 bases and J 5 bases; bases outside gene matches: 2. The CDR3 is CASSPGTGDYGYTF. CDR3 DNA: TGTGCCAGCTCACCAGGGACAGGGGATTATGGCTACACCTTC.

This chain connects TRBV27 to TRBJ2-3; D possibly corresponds to TRBD2 (6 bases). This CDR3 region has 18 residues. Trimming took 0 bases from V and 0 from J, leaving 16 bases between them. Germline V CDR1 and CDR2: MNHEY, SMNVEV (reference sequence). As DNA, the CDR3 is TGTGCCAGCAGTTTATCCTCCCTAAGAGGGACTAGCACAGATACGCAGTATTTT. It is translated as CASSLSSLRGTSTDTQYF.

This chain links TRBV7-9 with TRBJ2-3; TRBD2 matches at 11 bases. This CDR3 comprises 15 residues. Germline lookup yields CDR1 SEHNR and CDR2 FQNEAQ (reference sequence). Trimming took 5 bases from V and 6 from J; bases not matched to a gene: 7. The CDR3 sequence is CASSPPGTSGDTQYF. Written as DNA, the CDR3 is TGTGCCAGCAGCCCCCCCGGGACTAGCGGCGATACGCAGTATTTT. The full variable domain, with the rest looked up from reference TRBV7-9 and TRBJ2-3, is DTGVSQNPRHKITKRGQNVTFRCDPISEHNRLYWYRQTLGQGPEFLTYFQNEAQLEKSRLLSDRFSAERPKGSFSTLEIQRTEQGDSAMYLCASSPPGTSGDTQYFGPGTRLTVL.

V is TRBV11-3 and J is TRBJ2-1, with 7 bases matching TRBD2. The V segment lost 3 bases and the J segment 4 bases; nucleotides outside the gene matches: 6. Germline CDR1 and CDR2: SGHNT and YENEEA. The CDR3 is 15 residues long. The chain's CDR3 is CASSLSLAVYNEQFF. In DNA, the CDR3 is TGTGCCAGCAGCTTGTCCCTAGCGGTTTACAATGAGCAGTTCTTC.

The chain links TRBV6-5 to TRBJ2-2; no clear D. The CDR3 totals 13 residues. Trimming stripped 4 bases from V and 6 bases from J, with 9 bases between. Germline-derived CDR1 and CDR2 are MNHEY and SVGAGI. CDR3 protein: CASSFSEAGELFF. CDR3 in DNA: TGTGCCAGCAGTTTCTCAGAGGCCGGGGAGCTGTTTTTT.

The chain is built from TRBV10-2 and TRBJ2-1; 9 nucleotides agree with TRBD2. The CDR3 is 15 amino acids. The germline CDR1 and CDR2 sequences are WSHSY and SAAADI. The V and J ends lost 2 bases and 9 bases, in that order; junction bases with no gene match: 8. CDR3 residues: CASSEVLAGEGEQFF. The DNA for the CDR3 is TGCGCCAGCAGTGAGGTATTAGCGGGAGAAGGTGAGCAGTTCTTC.

The rearrangement links TRBV11-1 to TRBJ2-2, with a possible D match to TRBD1 (6 bases). This CDR3 region has 15 residues. Germline V gene sequence: CDR1 SGHAT, CDR2 FQDESV (reference sequence). V was shortened by 5 bases and J by 2 bases, with 12 bases between the two germline ends. This chain's CDR3 is CASSPHRVNTGELFF. CDR3 bases: TGTGCCAGCAGCCCTCACAGGGTCAACACCGGGGAGCTGTTTTTT. Combining the CDR3 with reference TRBV11-1 and TRBJ2-2 gives the whole variable domain EAEVAQSPRYKITEKSQAVAFWCDPISGHATLYWYRQILGQGPELLVQFQDESVVDDSQLPKDRFSAERLKGVDSTLKIQPAELGDSAMYLCASSPHRVNTGELFFGEGSRLTVL.

This rearrangement joins TRBV4-3 to TRBJ1-1, with TRBD1 matching 9 bases. The CDR3 length is 17 residues. Germline-derived CDR1 and CDR2 are LGHNA and YSLEER. The J segment lost 1 base and the V segment lost 0 bases, leaving 6 bases of the junction unmatched. The CDR3 region is CASSQDRVTGGNTEAFF. In DNA form, the CDR3 reads TGCGCCAGCAGCCAAGATAGGGTGACAGGGGGGAACACTGAAGCTTTCTTT.

The rearrangement joins TRBV7-2 to TRBJ1-2; maybe TRBD1 (6 bases). This CDR3 comprises 13 residues. Trimming removed 7 bases at V and 5 bases at J, with 14 bases between. CDR1 and CDR2 from the germline V gene are SGHTA and FQGNSA. DNA for the CDR3: TGTGCCAGCAACAACAGGGATCGGTATGGCTACACCTTC. Translated, it gives CASNNRDRYGYTF.